This TCR beta chain was recorded in a study of STAT3 mutations in large granular lymphocyte leukemia. Each sample's TCRbeta library yielded on average roughly 42,000 productive templates. Data came from immunoSEQ multiplex PCR; TCRdb stores just in-frame clones and leaves some out. In the table there are 40,000 to 50,000 clones, around 80% of which are singletons. The CDR3 has 16 residues. V lost 5 bases and J 2 bases, leaving 13 bases between the germline ends. CDR1 is ENHRY, CDR2 SYGVKD, per germline. Study outcomes and limitations: In 6 of 18 patients, new TCR clonotypes emerged after therapy. In T-cell large granular lymphocyte leukemia, about half of patients showed multiple immunodominant subclonotypes.

Only one count was recorded for this clone. The target antigen is unknown. Source material: PBMCs. V usage is TRBV10-3 and J usage is TRBJ2-6; D not certain. This TCR came from a human donor with T large granular lymphocyte leukemia. Some clones in this sample may be carry-over from other donors' samples. The CDR3 DNA sequence: TGTGCCATCAGTTTGACCGCGGACCCTGGGGCCAACGTCCTGACTTTC. This translates into CAISLTADPGANVLTF.